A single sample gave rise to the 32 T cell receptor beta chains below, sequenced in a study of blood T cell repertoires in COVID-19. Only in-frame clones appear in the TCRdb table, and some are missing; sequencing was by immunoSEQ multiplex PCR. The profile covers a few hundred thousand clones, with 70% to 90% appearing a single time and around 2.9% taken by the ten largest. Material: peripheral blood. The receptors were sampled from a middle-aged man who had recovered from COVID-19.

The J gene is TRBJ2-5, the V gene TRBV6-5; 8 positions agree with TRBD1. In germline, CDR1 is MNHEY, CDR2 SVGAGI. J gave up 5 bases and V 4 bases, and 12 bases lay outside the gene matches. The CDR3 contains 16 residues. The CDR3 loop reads CASSSAGTGQRETQYF. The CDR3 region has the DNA TGTGCCAGCAGTTCCGCCGGGACAGGCCAGCGGGAGACCCAGTACTTC.

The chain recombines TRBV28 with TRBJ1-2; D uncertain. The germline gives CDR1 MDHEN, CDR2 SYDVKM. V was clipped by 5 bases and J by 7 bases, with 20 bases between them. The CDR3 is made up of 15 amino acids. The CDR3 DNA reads TGTGCCAGCAGTATAAACCCCCGACAAGGTGCTGGCTACACCTTC. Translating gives CASSINPRQGAGYTF.

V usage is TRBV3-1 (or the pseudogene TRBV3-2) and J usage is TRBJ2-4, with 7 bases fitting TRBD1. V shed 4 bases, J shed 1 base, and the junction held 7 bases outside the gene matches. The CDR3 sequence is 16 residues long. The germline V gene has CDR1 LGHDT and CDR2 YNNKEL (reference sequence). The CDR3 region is CASSLRQGIAKNIQYF. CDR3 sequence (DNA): TGTGCCAGCAGCCTAAGACAGGGAATCGCCAAAAACATTCAGTACTTC.

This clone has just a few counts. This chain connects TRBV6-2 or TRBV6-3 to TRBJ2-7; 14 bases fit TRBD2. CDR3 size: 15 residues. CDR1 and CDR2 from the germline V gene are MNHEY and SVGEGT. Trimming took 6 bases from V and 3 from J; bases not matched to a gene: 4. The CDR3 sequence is CASSTGTSGSYEQYF. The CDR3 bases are TGTGCCAGCAGCACCGGGACTAGCGGGAGCTACGAGCAGTACTTC.

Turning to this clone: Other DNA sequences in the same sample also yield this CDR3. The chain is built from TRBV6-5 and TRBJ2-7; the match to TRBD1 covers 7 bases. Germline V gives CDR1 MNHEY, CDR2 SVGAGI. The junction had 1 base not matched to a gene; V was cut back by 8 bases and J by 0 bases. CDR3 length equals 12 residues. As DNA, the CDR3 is TGTGCCAGCCGGGACAGCTCCTACGAGCAGTACTTC. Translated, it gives CASRDSSYEQYF.

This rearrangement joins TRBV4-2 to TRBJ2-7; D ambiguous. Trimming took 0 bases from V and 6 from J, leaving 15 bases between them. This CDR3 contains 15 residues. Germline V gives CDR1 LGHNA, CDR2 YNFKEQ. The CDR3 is CASSQERGPLSEQYF. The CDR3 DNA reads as TGTGCCAGCAGCCAAGAAAGAGGTCCCCTCTCCGAGCAGTACTTC.

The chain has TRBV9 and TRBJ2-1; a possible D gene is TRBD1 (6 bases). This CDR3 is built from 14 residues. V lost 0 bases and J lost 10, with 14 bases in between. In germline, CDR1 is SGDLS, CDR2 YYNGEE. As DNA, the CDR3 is TGTGCCAGCAGCGTAGGACAGGTCCACGGGGAGCAGTTCTTC. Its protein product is CASSVGQVHGEQFF.

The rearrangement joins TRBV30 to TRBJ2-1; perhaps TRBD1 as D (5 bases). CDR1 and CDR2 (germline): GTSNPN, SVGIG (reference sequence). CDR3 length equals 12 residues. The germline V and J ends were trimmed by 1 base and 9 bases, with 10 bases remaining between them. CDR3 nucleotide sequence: TGTGCCTGGAGTGCCAGGGCCGGTGAGCAGTTCTTC. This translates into CAWSARAGEQFF.

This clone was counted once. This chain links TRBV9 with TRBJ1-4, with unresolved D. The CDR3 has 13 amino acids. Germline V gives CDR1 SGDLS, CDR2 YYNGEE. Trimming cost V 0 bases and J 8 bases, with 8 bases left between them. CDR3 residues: CASSVGYSEKLFF. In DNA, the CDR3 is TGTGCCAGCAGCGTAGGCTATTCGGAAAAACTGTTTTTT. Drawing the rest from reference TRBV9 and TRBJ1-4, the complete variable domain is DSGVTQTPKHLITATGQRVTLRCSPRSGDLSVYWYQQSLDQGLQFLIQYYNGEERAKGNILERFSAQQFPDLHSELNLSSLELGDSALYFCASSVGYSEKLFFGSGTQLSVL.

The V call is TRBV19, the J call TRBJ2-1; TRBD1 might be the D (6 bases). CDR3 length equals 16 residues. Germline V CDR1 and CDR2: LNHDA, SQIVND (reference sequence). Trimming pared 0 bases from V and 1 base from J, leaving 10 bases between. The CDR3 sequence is CASSIDRGHSYNEQFF. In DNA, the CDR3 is TGTGCCAGTAGTATAGATCGGGGACATTCCTACAATGAGCAGTTCTTC.

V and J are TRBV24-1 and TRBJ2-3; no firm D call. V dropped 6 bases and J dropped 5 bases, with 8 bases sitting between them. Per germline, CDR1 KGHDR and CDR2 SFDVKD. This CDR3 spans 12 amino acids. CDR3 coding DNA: TGTGCCACCAGTCTCACGGGAGATACGCAGTATTTT. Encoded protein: CATSLTGDTQYF.

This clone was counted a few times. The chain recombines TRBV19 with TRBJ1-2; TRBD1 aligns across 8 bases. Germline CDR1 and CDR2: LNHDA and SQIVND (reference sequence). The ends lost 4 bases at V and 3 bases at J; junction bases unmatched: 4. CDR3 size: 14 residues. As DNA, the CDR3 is TGTGCCAGTAGTACCGGACAGGGCTACTATGGCTACACCTTC. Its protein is CASSTGQGYYGYTF.

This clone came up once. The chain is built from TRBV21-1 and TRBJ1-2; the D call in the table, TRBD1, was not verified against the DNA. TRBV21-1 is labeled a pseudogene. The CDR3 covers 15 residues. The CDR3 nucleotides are TGTGCCAGCAGCAAGGTTCCCGGGACAGGGAATGGCTACACCTTC. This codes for CASSKVPGTGNGYTF.

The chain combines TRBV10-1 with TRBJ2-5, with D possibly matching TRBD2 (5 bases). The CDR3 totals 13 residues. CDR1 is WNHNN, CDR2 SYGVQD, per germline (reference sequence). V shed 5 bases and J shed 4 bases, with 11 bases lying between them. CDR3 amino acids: CASSPSIPETQYF. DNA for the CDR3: TGCGCCAGCAGTCCTAGCATCCCAGAGACCCAGTACTTC.

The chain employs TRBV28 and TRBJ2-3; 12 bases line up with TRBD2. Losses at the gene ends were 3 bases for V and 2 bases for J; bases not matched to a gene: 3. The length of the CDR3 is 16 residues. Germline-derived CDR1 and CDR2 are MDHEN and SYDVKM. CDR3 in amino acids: CASSFPSGRVTDTQYF. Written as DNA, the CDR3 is TGTGCCAGCAGTTTCCCTAGCGGGAGGGTCACAGATACGCAGTATTTT. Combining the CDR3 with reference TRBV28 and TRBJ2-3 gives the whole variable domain DVKVTQSSRYLVKRTGEKVFLECVQDMDHENMFWYRQDPGLGLRLIYFSYDVKMKEKGDIPEGYSVSREKKERFSLILESASTNQTSMYLCASSFPSGRVTDTQYFGPGTRLTVL.

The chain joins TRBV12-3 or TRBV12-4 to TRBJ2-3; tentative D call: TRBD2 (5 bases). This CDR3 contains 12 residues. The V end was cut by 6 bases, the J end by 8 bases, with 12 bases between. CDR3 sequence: CASRPGLGTQYF. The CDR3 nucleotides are TGTGCCAGCAGGCCCGGACTTGGTACGCAGTATTTT.

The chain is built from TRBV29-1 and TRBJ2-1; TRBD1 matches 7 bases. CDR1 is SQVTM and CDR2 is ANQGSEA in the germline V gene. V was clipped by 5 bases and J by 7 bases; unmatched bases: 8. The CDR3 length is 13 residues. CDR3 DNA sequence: TGCAGCGTTTACCCCCGGACAGGTAATGAGCAGTTCTTC. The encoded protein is CSVYPRTGNEQFF.

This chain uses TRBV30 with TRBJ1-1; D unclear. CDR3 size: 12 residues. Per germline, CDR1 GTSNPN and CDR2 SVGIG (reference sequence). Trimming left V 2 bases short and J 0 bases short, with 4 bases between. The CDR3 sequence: CAWSWLNTEAFF. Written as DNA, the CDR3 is TGTGCCTGGAGTTGGCTGAACACTGAAGCTTTCTTT.

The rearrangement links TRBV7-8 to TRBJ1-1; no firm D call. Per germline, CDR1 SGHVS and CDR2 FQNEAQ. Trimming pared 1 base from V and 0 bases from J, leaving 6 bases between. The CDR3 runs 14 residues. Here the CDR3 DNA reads TGTGCCAGCAGCTTAGGAGCCGTGAACACTGAAGCTTTCTTT. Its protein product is CASSLGAVNTEAFF.

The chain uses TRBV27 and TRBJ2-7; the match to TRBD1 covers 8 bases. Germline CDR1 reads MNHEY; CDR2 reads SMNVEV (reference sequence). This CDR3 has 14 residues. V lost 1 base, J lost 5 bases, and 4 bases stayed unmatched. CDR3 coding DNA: TGTGCCAGCAGTTTATTGGACAGGGCCCACGAGCAGTACTTC. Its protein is CASSLLDRAHEQYF.

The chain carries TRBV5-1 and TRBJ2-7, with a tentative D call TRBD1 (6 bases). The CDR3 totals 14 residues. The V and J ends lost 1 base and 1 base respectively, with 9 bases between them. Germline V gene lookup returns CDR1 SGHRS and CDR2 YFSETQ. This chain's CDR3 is CASSLQGPSYEQYF. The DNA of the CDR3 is TGCGCCAGCAGCTTGCAGGGGCCATCCTACGAGCAGTACTTC.

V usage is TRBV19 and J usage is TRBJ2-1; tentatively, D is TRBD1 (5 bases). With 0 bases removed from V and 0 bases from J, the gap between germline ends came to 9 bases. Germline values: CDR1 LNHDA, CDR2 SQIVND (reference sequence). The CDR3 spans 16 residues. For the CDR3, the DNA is TGTGCCAGTAGTATAGATGGGGCTGCCTCCTACAATGAGCAGTTCTTC. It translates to CASSIDGAASYNEQFF.

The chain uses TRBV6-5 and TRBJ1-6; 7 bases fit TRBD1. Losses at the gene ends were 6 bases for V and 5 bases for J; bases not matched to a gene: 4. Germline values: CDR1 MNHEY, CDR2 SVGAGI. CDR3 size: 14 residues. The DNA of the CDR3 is TGTGCCAGCAGAGGGACAGCAAATAATTCACCCCTCCACTTT. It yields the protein CASRGTANNSPLHF.

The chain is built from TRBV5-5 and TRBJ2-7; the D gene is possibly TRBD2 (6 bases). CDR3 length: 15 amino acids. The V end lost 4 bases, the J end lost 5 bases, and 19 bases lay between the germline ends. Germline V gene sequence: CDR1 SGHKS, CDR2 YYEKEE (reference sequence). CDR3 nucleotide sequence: TGTGCCAGCAGCACAATTCCGGGACCGGGGGACGAGCAGTACTTC. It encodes CASSTIPGPGDEQYF.

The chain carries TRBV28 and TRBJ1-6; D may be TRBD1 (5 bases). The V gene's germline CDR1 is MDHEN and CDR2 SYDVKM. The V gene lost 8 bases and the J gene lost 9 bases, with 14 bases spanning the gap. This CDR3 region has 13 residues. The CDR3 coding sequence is TGTGCCAGCCTTGGGCAGGGCGGTTCACCCCTCCACTTT. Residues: CASLGQGGSPLHF.

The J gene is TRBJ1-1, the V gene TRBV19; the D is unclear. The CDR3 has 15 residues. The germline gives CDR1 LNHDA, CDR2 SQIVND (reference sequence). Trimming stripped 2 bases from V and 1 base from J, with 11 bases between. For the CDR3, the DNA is TGTGCCAGTAGTATACCAGGCGCGGGGAACACTGAAGCTTTCTTT. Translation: CASSIPGAGNTEAFF.

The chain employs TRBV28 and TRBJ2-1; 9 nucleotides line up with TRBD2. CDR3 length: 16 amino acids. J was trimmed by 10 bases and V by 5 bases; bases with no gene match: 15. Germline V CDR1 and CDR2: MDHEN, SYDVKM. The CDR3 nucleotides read TGTGCCAGCAGTCACCCCGGGGTAGCGGGAGCAAGGGAGCAGTTCTTC. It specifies CASSHPGVAGAREQFF. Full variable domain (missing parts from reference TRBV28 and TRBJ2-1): DVKVTQSSRYLVKRTGEKVFLECVQDMDHENMFWYRQDPGLGLRLIYFSYDVKMKEKGDIPEGYSVSREKKERFSLILESASTNQTSMYLCASSHPGVAGAREQFFGPGTRLTVL.

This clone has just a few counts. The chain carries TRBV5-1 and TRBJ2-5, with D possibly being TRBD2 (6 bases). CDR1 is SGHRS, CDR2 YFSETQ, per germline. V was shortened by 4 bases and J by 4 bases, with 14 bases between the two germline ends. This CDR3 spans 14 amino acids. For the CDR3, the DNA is TGCGCCAGCAGCAGGGAGGACATTGGAGAGACCCAGTACTTC. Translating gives CASSREDIGETQYF.

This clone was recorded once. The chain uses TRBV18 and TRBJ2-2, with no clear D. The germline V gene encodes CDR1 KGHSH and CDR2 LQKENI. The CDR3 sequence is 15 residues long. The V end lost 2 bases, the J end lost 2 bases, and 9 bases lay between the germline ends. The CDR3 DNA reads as TGTGCCAGCTCACCAAACAGACACAACACCGGGGAGCTGTTTTTT. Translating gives CASSPNRHNTGELFF.

Here the CDR3 DNA reads TGCGCCAGCAGCTTGGCGGCCAGGGGGTTTGGCGCAGATACGCAGTATTTT. The encoded protein is CASSLAARGFGADTQYF. The J gene is TRBJ2-3, the V gene TRBV5-1, with TRBD1 matching over 7 bases. V lost 0 bases, J lost 4 bases, and 11 bases stayed unmatched. There are 17 residues in the CDR3. CDR1 and CDR2 (germline): SGHRS, YFSETQ.

The CDR3 region is CASSLRGGSGNTIYF. The CDR3, as DNA: TGTGCCAGCAGTTTAAGAGGGGGCTCTGGAAACACCATATATTTT. V is TRBV27 and J is TRBJ1-3; TRBD1 might be the D (6 bases). V lost 2 bases to trimming and J lost 0 bases, with 8 bases between them. The CDR3 runs to 15 residues. The germline V gene encodes CDR1 MNHEY and CDR2 SMNVEV (reference sequence).

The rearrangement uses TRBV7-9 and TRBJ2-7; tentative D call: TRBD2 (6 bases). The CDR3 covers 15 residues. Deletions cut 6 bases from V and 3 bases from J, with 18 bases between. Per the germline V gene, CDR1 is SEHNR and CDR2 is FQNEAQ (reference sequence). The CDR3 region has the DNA TGTGCCAGCAGTCTATCGAGCGGGCCGAGCTACGAGCAGTACTTC. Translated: CASSLSSGPSYEQYF.